Shown below are 28 T cell receptor beta chains from a single sample sequenced in a study of blood T cell repertoires in COVID-19. Generated by immunoSEQ multiplex PCR, the TCRdb table keeps only in-frame clones and is missing some. This sample has 200,000 to 250,000 clones, with around 83% found just once. The sample taken for sequencing was peripheral blood. The receptors were gathered from a woman in her forties or fifties with acute or convalescent COVID-19.

The chain employs TRBV12-3 or TRBV12-4 and TRBJ1-1; D unresolved. V dropped 7 bases and J dropped 11 bases, with 14 bases sitting between them. The CDR3 sequence is 11 residues long. CDR3 bases: TGTGCCAGCACCCGTAGCGGTGGTGCTTTCTTT. Its protein product is CASTRSGGAFF.

The genes are TRBV19 and TRBJ2-7; possible D gene TRBD1, 5 bases. The CDR3 loop spans 13 amino acids. Germline V CDR1 and CDR2: LNHDA, SQIVND (reference sequence). Trimming removed 3 bases at V and 3 bases at J, with 9 bases between. The CDR3 DNA follows: TGTGCCAGTAGTATCGTCCAGGGCTACGAGCAGTACTTC. Residues: CASSIVQGYEQYF.

CDR3 nucleotides: TGTGCCAGCAGTTACCTCACTAGCGGGGGATACAATGAGCAGTTCTTC. Translating it yields CASSYLTSGGYNEQFF. The V call is TRBV6-5, the J call TRBJ2-1; 11 positions agree with TRBD2. Germline V gene data show CDR1 as MNHEY and CDR2 as SVGAGI. The CDR3 consists of 16 residues. After removal of 2 bases from V and 4 bases from J, the junction contained 4 bases not matched to a gene.

The CDR3 here is CSASPWGDYGYTF. For the CDR3, the DNA is TGCAGTGCTAGTCCCTGGGGGGACTATGGCTACACCTTC. The V call is TRBV20-1, the J call TRBJ1-2; tentative D call: TRBD1 (5 bases). Germline V lookup: CDR1 DFQATT, CDR2 SNEGSKA (reference sequence). The CDR3 length is 13 residues. V gave up 3 bases and J gave up 3 bases, with 11 bases separating them.

The V and J genes are TRBV28 and TRBJ2-3; D is uncertain. Germline V gene lookup returns CDR1 MDHEN and CDR2 SYDVKM. The CDR3 has 14 residues. Trimming took off 2 bases at V and 2 bases at J, with 8 bases between the two ends. The CDR3 here is CASSLELPTDTQYF. DNA of the CDR3: TGTGCCAGCAGTTTAGAACTACCCACAGATACGCAGTATTTT.

This CDR3 reads CAIRTVERGANVLTF. CDR3 bases: TGTGCCATCAGGACGGTCGAGCGGGGGGCCAACGTCCTGACTTTC. The V call is TRBV10-3, the J call TRBJ2-6, with TRBD2 as a possible D gene (5 bases). Germline CDR1 ENHRY, CDR2 SYGVKD. This CDR3 is 15 amino acids long. The V and J ends lost 6 bases and 4 bases respectively, with 13 bases between them.

The gene calls are TRBV19 and TRBJ2-7; TRBD2 agrees at 11 bases. Germline loops: CDR1 LNHDA, CDR2 SQIVND (reference sequence). The V and J ends lost 5 bases and 3 bases, in that order; junction bases with no gene match: 9. The length of the CDR3 is 16 residues. CDR3 DNA sequence: TGTGCCAGTAGTGTACAGGTAGCGGGAGGGATCTACGAGCAGTACTTC. This codes for CASSVQVAGGIYEQYF. Looking up the rest from reference TRBV19 and TRBJ2-7 gives the full variable domain: DGGITQSPKYLFRKEGQNVTLSCEQNLNHDAMYWYRQDPGQGLRLIYYSQIVNDFQKGDIAEGYSVSREKKESFPLTVTSAQKNPTAFYLCASSVQVAGGIYEQYFGPGTRLTVT.

This sequence joins TRBV5-4 and TRBJ2-7; perhaps TRBD2 as D (7 bases). The CDR3 runs to 14 residues. Germline lookup yields CDR1 SGHNT and CDR2 YYREEE (reference sequence). The V gene lost 0 bases and the J gene lost 4 bases, with 11 bases spanning the gap. CDR3 loop: CASSLGGGEYEQYF. The CDR3 DNA reads TGTGCCAGCAGCTTGGGCGGGGGCGAATACGAGCAGTACTTC.

J is TRBJ2-3 and V is TRBV12-5; 7 nucleotides align to TRBD1. CDR3 length: 17 amino acids. In germline, CDR1 is LGHNT, CDR2 FRNRAP. Losses at the gene ends were 2 bases for V and 4 bases for J; bases not matched to a gene: 12. CDR3 residues: CASGLFPDRVLADTQYF. The CDR3, as DNA: TGTGCTAGTGGTTTGTTCCCCGACAGGGTGTTAGCAGATACGCAGTATTTT. Combining the CDR3 with reference TRBV12-5 and TRBJ2-3 gives the whole variable domain DARVTQTPRHKVTEMGQEVTMRCQPILGHNTVFWYRQTMMQGLELLAYFRNRAPLDDSGMPKDRFSAEMPDATLATLKIQPSEPRDSAVYFCASGLFPDRVLADTQYFGPGTRLTVL.

The chain is built from TRBV13 and TRBJ2-3; 10 nucleotides match TRBD1. CDR3 size: 15 residues. J gave up 5 bases and V 2 bases, and 4 bases lay outside the gene matches. In germline, CDR1 is PRHDT, CDR2 FYEKMQ (reference sequence). CDR3 region: CASSLWDRGGDTQYF. The CDR3 DNA is TGTGCCAGCAGCTTATGGGACAGGGGAGGAGATACGCAGTATTTT.

V usage is TRBV15 and J usage is TRBJ1-4, with unresolved D. V was trimmed by 5 bases and J by 3 bases, leaving 10 bases between them. This CDR3 has 14 residues. Germline CDR1 is LNHNV and CDR2 is YYDKDF (reference sequence). CDR3 sequence (DNA): TGTGCCACCAGCTGGGGAGTTGCTAATGAAAAACTGTTTTTT. Translated: CATSWGVANEKLFF.

The rearrangement joins TRBV29-1 to TRBJ2-4; a possible D gene is TRBD1 (6 bases). CDR1 and CDR2 from the germline V gene are SQVTM and ANQGSEA. The CDR3 consists of 11 residues. Trimming shortened V by 6 bases and J by 7 bases, and 10 bases separated the two germline ends. The CDR3 DNA sequence: TGCAGCGTGGACAGTGGGAACATTCAGTACTTC. Translating gives CSVDSGNIQYF.

The chain carries TRBV18 and TRBJ1-6; D possibly corresponds to TRBD1 (5 bases). The ends were cut back, 3 bases at V and 7 bases at J, with 10 bases in the middle. CDR3 length: 14 amino acids. From germline, CDR1 is KGHSH and CDR2 LQKENI. The CDR3 bases are TGTGCCAGCTCACCTGACAGCTTGAATTCACCCCTCCACTTT. Translating it yields CASSPDSLNSPLHF.

This chain's CDR3 is CAWNPGDSTDTQYF. As DNA, the CDR3 is TGTGCCTGGAACCCCGGAGATAGCACAGATACGCAGTATTTT. The chain links TRBV30 to TRBJ2-3; D ambiguous. Trimming took off 4 bases at V and 0 bases at J, with 11 bases between the two ends. This CDR3 region has 14 residues. Germline-derived CDR1 and CDR2 are GTSNPN and SVGIG (reference sequence).

This sequence joins TRBV6-5 and TRBJ1-6; TRBD1 matches 9 bases. The trim removed 8 bases at V and 10 bases at J, leaving 6 bases unmatched. CDR3 size: 13 residues. Germline values: CDR1 MNHEY, CDR2 SVGAGI. This CDR3 is CASGDRDGSPLHF. The CDR3 bases are TGTGCCAGCGGGGACAGGGATGGGTCACCCCTCCACTTT.

This clone has just a few counts. The chain combines TRBV7-2 with TRBJ2-7; 7 positions agree with TRBD1. CDR1 is SGHTA and CDR2 is FQGNSA in the germline V gene. V lost 1 base to trimming and J lost 6 bases; unmatched junction nucleotides: 3. CDR3 size: 13 residues. DNA for the CDR3: TGTGCCAGCAGCTTAGGAGGGGGCCGCGAGCAGTACTTC. Residues: CASSLGGGREQYF.

This clone was seen a few times. This rearrangement joins TRBV25-1 to TRBJ1-1; D is uncertain. Per the germline V gene, CDR1 is MGHDK and CDR2 is SYGVNS. This CDR3 contains 13 residues. V gave up 1 base and J gave up 2 bases, with 5 bases separating them. The CDR3 region is CASSESKNTEAFF. The CDR3 DNA follows: TGTGCCAGCAGTGAATCCAAAAACACTGAAGCTTTCTTT. Using reference TRBV25-1 and TRBJ1-1 for the parts outside the CDR3, the full variable domain is EADIYQTPRYLVIGTGKKITLECSQTMGHDKMYWYQQDPGMELHLIHYSYGVNSTEKGDLSSESTVSRIRTEHFPLTLESARPSHTSQYLCASSESKNTEAFFGQGTRLTVV.

The chain uses TRBV19 and TRBJ1-5, with 10 bases fitting TRBD1. The CDR3 covers 13 residues. V trimming: 9 bases; J trimming: 2 bases; junction bases outside the gene matches: 1. CDR1 and CDR2 from the germline V gene are LNHDA and SQIVND (reference sequence). CDR3 protein: CASGTGGNQPQHF. CDR3 DNA sequence: TGTGCCAGCGGGACAGGGGGCAATCAGCCCCAGCATTTT.

The rearrangement uses TRBV11-2 and TRBJ2-5; D is unresolved. CDR1 is SGHAT and CDR2 is FQNNGV in the germline V gene. The CDR3 has 14 residues. V was shortened by 4 bases and J by 1 base, with 10 bases between the two germline ends. CDR3 sequence (DNA): TGTGCCAGCAGCTCAGACAAATTCCAAGAGACCCAGTACTTC. As protein: CASSSDKFQETQYF.

This chain connects TRBV4-1 to TRBJ2-2, with 9 positions matching TRBD1. Trimming cost V 4 bases and J 6 bases; bases outside gene matches: 12. Looked up from germline, CDR1 is MGHRA and CDR2 is YSYEKL. This CDR3 region has 17 residues. The CDR3 loop is CASSRQSPGQGPGELFF. CDR3 DNA sequence: TGCGCCAGCAGCCGCCAATCACCGGGACAGGGCCCCGGGGAGCTGTTTTTT.

CDR3 amino acids: CASSLKTGRVYEQYF. As DNA, the CDR3 is TGTGCCAGCAGCTTAAAGACCGGGAGGGTCTACGAGCAGTACTTC. J is TRBJ2-7 and V is TRBV5-4; 8 bases match TRBD2. The junction had 7 bases not matched to a gene; V was cut back by 2 bases and J by 3 bases. The length of the CDR3 is 15 residues. From germline, CDR1 is SGHNT and CDR2 YYREEE (reference sequence).

This clone was seen only once. The rearrangement links TRBV3-1 (or the pseudogene TRBV3-2) to TRBJ2-7; TRBD1 matches at 10 bases. The CDR3 runs to 16 residues. In germline, CDR1 is LGHDT, CDR2 YNNKEL (reference sequence). Trimming took 0 bases from V and 5 from J; bases not matched to a gene: 7. The CDR3 nucleotides read TGTGCCAGCAGCCAAGATCTTGGACAGGGGGGGAACGAGCAGTACTTC. It is translated as CASSQDLGQGGNEQYF.

V gene TRBV5-1 combines with J gene TRBJ2-7, with 10 nucleotides matching TRBD1. CDR3 length equals 15 residues. Germline CDR1 reads SGHRS; CDR2 reads YFSETQ. Losses at the gene ends were 2 bases for V and 5 bases for J; bases not matched to a gene: 7. This CDR3 is CASSFETGGRDEQYF. The CDR3 nucleotides read TGCGCCAGCAGCTTCGAGACAGGGGGCCGAGACGAGCAGTACTTC.

The genes are TRBV7-2 and TRBJ1-3; D not resolved. There are 13 residues in the CDR3. Germline V gene sequence: CDR1 SGHTA, CDR2 FQGNSA. V dropped 2 bases and J dropped 2 bases, with 4 bases sitting between them. The CDR3 reads CASSLTTGNTIYF. CDR3 bases: TGTGCCAGCAGCTTAACTACTGGAAACACCATATATTTT.

This clone appeared a single time. This chain links TRBV5-4 with TRBJ2-1; D is ambiguous. The CDR3 is 14 residues long. Trimming shortened V by 0 bases and J by 2 bases, and 6 bases separated the two germline ends. Germline loops: CDR1 SGHNT, CDR2 YYREEE (reference sequence). The CDR3 sequence: CASSLGQAYNEQFF. CDR3 DNA sequence: TGTGCCAGCAGCTTGGGGCAAGCCTACAATGAGCAGTTCTTC. The variable domain in full, with the rest retrieved from reference TRBV5-4 and TRBJ2-1, is ETGVTQSPTHLIKTRGQQVTLRCSSQSGHNTVSWYQQALGQGPQFIFQYYREEENGRGNFPPRFSGLQFPNYSSELNVNALELDDSALYLCASSLGQAYNEQFFGPGTRLTVL.

The sample holds one count of this clone. V gene TRBV30 combines with J gene TRBJ1-2, with unresolved D. V was cut by 1 base and J by 2 bases, with 5 bases left in between. The CDR3 spans 12 residues. Germline values: CDR1 GTSNPN, CDR2 SVGIG (reference sequence). Written as DNA, the CDR3 is TGTGCCTGGAGTGGTGTAAACTATGGCTACACCTTC. It is translated as CAWSGVNYGYTF.

This clone was recorded once. V and J are TRBV5-1 and TRBJ1-1, with a tentative D call TRBD1 (5 bases). This CDR3 is built from 13 residues. V was clipped by 4 bases and J by 3 bases, with 10 bases between them. CDR1 and CDR2 (germline): SGHRS, YFSETQ. CDR3 amino acids: CASSLQQDTEAFF. CDR3 bases: TGCGCCAGCAGCCTCCAACAGGACACTGAAGCTTTCTTT. Combining the CDR3 with reference TRBV5-1 and TRBJ1-1 gives the whole variable domain KAGVTQTPRYLIKTRGQQVTLSCSPISGHRSVSWYQQTPGQGLQFLFEYFSETQRNKGNFPGRFSGRQFSNSRSEMNVSTLELGDSALYLCASSLQQDTEAFFGQGTRLTVV.

The gene calls are TRBV28 and TRBJ1-6, with D perhaps matching TRBD1 (5 bases). CDR3 length equals 15 residues. The ends were cut back, 5 bases at V and 6 bases at J, with 14 bases in the middle. Germline assignment: CDR1 MDHEN and CDR2 SYDVKM. This CDR3 is CASSDSLGGNSPLHF. CDR3 DNA: TGTGCCAGCAGTGATAGTCTGGGGGGTAATTCACCCCTCCACTTT.